This TCR beta chain was documented in a study of shared clonotypes between healthy human individuals. The study, taken as a whole, reports: Some clonotypes were shared by all four sorted-subset donors, while others were not shared. The non-shared ones had lower generation probabilities than the shared ones.

TCRdb's copy holds only in-frame clones and misses some; the assay was immunoSEQ multiplex PCR. The table includes roughly 1.5 million clones, roughly 98% detected once. Worth noting for this clone: The antigen is not known.

The V gene end was trimmed by 3 bases and the J gene end by 5 bases; junction bases not matched to a gene: 4. CDR3 length equals 15 residues. Germline V gives CDR1 MGHDK, CDR2 SYGVNS. A CD45RA-negative memory subset and a CD45RA+ naive subset were separated from the CD4+ cells. Sample: naive CD4+ T cells sorted from blood. Documented subset: CD45RA+ positively selected. This chain joins TRBV25-1 and TRBJ1-4; 9 positions match TRBD1. This receptor was taken from a man aged 25 to 45 in good health. CDR3 sequence (DNA): TGTGCCAGCAGTGACTGGACAGGGGTAAATGAAAAACTGTTTTTT. Its translation is CASSDWTGVNEKLFF.